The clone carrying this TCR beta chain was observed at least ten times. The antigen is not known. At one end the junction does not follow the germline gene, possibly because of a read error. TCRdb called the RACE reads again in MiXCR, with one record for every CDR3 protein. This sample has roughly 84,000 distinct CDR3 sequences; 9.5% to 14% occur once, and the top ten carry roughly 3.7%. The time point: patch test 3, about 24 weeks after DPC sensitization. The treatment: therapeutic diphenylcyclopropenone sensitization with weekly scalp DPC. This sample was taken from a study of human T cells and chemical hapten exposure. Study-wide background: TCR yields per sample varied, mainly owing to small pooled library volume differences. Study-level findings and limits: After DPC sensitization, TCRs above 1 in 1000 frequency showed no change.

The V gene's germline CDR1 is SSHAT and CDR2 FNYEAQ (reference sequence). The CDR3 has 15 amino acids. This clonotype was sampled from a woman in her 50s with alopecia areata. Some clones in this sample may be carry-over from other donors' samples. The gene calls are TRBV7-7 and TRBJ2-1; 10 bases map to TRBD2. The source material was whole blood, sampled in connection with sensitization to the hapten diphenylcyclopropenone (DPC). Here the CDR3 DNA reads TGTGCTAGCAGCCAGATAGCGGGAGGAAACAATGAGCAGTTCTTC. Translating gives CASSQIAGGNNEQFF.